This T cell receptor (beta chain) comes out of a study of cytomegalovirus exposure and HLA in healthy donors. Study background: Some 85 million unique TCRs, all from HLA-typed donors, were included in an early release of the data. Study-level points and caveats: The number of N-insertions in an Asian-associated ancestry cluster was reportedly below the approximately 690-donor mean in a later analysis.

Points on this clone: Its antigen is as yet unknown.

The primer mix had 60 Vbeta and 13 Jbeta primers. The repertoire was sequenced with immunoSEQ multiplex PCR; TCRdb's copy has only in-frame clones and lacks some. This table holds 180,000 or so clones, more than 75% found once. Trimming removed 5 bases from V and 1 base from J, with 14 bases in between. CDR1 is ENHRY, CDR2 SYGVKD, per germline. This CDR3 region has 15 residues. This clonotype originated in a man between 35 and 55 years old in good health and CMV-seronegative. The chain joins TRBV10-3 to TRBJ1-1; D possibly corresponds to TRBD1 (6 bases). Sequenced: PBMCs. The CDR3 DNA reads as TGTGCCATCAGTAACGTTCAGGGGAGGAACACTGAAGCTTTCTTT. Translation: CAISNVQGRNTEAFF.